This T cell receptor beta chain was captured by sequencing in a study of blood T cell repertoires in COVID-19. Per germline, CDR1 MDHEN and CDR2 SYDVKM. Trimming pared 2 bases from V and 3 bases from J, leaving 5 bases between. This CDR3 has 12 residues. The authors' processing: Reference gene primer amplification yielded estimated nucleated cell counts. Libraries were prepared by immunoSEQ multiplex PCR; TCRdb keeps only in-frame clonotypes and omits some of them. D and trimming were read from the DNA, whereas the V and J calls and clone size are those reported in that table. The sample shows around 250,000 clones, about four fifths of them seen only once.

Sequenced material: peripheral blood. The clonotype comes from a man in his fifties or sixties with active or convalescent COVID-19. V and J are TRBV28 and TRBJ2-7; unclear D gene. The CDR3 spells CASSLGRYEQYF. The CDR3 DNA sequence: TGTGCCAGCAGTTTAGGGCGCTACGAGCAGTACTTC.